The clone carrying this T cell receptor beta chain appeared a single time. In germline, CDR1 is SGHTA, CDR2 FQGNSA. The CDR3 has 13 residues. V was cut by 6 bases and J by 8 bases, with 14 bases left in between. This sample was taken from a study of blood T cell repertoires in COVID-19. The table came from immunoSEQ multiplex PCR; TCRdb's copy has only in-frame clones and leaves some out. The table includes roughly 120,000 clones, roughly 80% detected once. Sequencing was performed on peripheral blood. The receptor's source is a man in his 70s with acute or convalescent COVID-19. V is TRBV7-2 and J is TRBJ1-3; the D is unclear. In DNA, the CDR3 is TGTGCCAGCAGAGTAACGGGGAGCGACACCATATATTTT. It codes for CASRVTGSDTIYF.